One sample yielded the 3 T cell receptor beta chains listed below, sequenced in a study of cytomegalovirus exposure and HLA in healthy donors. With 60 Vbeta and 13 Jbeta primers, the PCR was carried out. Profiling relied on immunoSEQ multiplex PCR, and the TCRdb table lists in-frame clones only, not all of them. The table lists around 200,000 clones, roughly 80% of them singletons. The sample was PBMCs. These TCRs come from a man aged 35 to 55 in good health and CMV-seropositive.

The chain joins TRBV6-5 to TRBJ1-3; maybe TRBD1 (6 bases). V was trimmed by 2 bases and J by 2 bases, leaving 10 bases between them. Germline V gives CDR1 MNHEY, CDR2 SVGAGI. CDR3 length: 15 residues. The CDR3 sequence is CASSYGTGTGNTIYF. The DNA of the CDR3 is TGTGCCAGCAGTTACGGTACAGGGACTGGAAACACCATATATTTT.

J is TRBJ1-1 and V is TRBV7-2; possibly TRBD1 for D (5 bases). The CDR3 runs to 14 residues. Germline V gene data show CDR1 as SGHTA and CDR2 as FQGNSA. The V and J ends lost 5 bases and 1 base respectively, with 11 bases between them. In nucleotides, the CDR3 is TGTGCCAGCAGCGTGGGGCGGCGGAACACTGAAGCTTTCTTT. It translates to CASSVGRRNTEAFF. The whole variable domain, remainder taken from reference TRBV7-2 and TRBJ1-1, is GAGVSQSPSNKVTEKGKDVELRCDPISGHTALYWYRQSLGQGLEFLIYFQGNSAPDKSGLPSDRFSAERTGGSVSTLTIQRTQQEDSAVYLCASSVGRRNTEAFFGQGTRLTVV.

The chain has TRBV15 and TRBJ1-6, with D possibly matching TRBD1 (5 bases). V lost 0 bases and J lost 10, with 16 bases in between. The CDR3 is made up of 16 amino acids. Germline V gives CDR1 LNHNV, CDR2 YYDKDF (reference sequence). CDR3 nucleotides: TGTGCCACCAGCAGAGAACAAAGAAGAACAGGCTCACCCCTCCACTTT. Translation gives CATSREQRRTGSPLHF.